This passage covers 2 T cell receptor beta chains from one sample sequenced in a study of identical twins. TCRdb used MiXCR to reprocess the 5' RACE reads, holding one entry per CDR3 protein. The table lists hundreds of thousands of distinct CDR3 sequences, 21% of them singletons. The same specimen was also included in a second study, on T cells expressing NK-cell markers.

Source material: PBMCs. All receptors derive from a young woman in good health.

This clonotype was picked up many times. J is TRBJ2-5 and V is TRBV4-3; unclear D gene. V lost 3 bases and J 5 bases, leaving 10 bases between the germline ends. CDR3 size: 13 residues. Germline CDR1 and CDR2: LGHNA and YSLEER. CDR3 in DNA: TGCGCCAGCAGCCAGGGTATCGGGGAGACCCAGTACTTC. It encodes CASSQGIGETQYF.

This clonotype showed up just a few times. This sequence joins TRBV5-5 and TRBJ2-2; D unclear. V shed 4 bases and J shed 3 bases, with 19 bases lying between them. Germline assignment: CDR1 SGHKS and CDR2 YYEKEE (reference sequence). This CDR3 contains 17 residues. The CDR3 here is CASSPLPDGLDTGELFF. The CDR3 nucleotides read TGTGCCAGCAGCCCATTACCGGACGGGCTGGACACCGGGGAGCTGTTTTTT.